A selection of T cell receptor beta chains follows, all from one sample in a study of T cells in Graves' hyperthyroidism and ophthalmopathy. TCRdb re-called the multiplex PCR reads with MiXCR, one entry per CDR3 protein. The top ten clones hold roughly 8% of a sample with 700,000 or so distinct CDR3 sequences, around 17% of them seen once. Source material: blood. The receptors come from a man aged 18 to 30 with Graves' hyperthyroidism. Each CDR3 is given with its conserved first and last residue. Each record gives: V gene, CDR3 protein.

>TRBV20-1
CSADDWGDTQYF
>TRBV2
CASRVERDLYNEQFF
>TRBV20-1
CSPTGRTGELFF
>TRBV28
CASSFSGPYEQYF
>TRBV12-3/TRBV12-4
CASSFFGTTTEAFF
>TRBV5-1
CASGPLTGTTEAFF
>TRBV6-5
CASSYSRRTARYEQYF
>TRBV29-1
CSVDGGGGRWDEQYF
>TRBV29-1
CSVGTSGGPEQYF
>TRBV5-6
CASSFPGGGSYNEQFF
>TRBV20-1
CSARARGFSYEQYF
>TRBV3-1
CASSQGPGGFEQYF
>TRBV24-1
CATSDLIAPGLTQETQYF
>TRBV12-3/TRBV12-4
CASSPGTSESSYEQYF
>TRBV19
CASSFSREGYTF
>TRBV20-1
CSARAGFGRDEQFF
>TRBV10-2
CASKKAGEVDTQYF
>TRBV12-3/TRBV12-4
CASSAGQPYSGANVLTF
>TRBV28
CASSLVGMDTEAFF
>TRBV12-3/TRBV12-4
CASSPGLAGSSYNEQFF
>TRBV7-8
CASSSPPRSLGKNIQYF
>TRBV7-9
CASSLGRGGEQYF
>TRBV6-2/TRBV6-3
CASSYSWGNYEQYF
>TRBV7-9
CASSTPRQGITEAFF
>TRBV6-9
CASSYENFAFF
>TRBV30
CAWTGYNEQFF
>TRBV28
CASSTLVSYGYTF